This entry features one T cell receptor beta chain sequence. V was cut by 4 bases and J by 6 bases, with 20 bases left in between. The germline V gene has CDR1 MNHNS and CDR2 SASEGT. This CDR3 is built from 16 residues. This entry belongs to a study of cytomegalovirus exposure and HLA in healthy donors. Looking at the study overall: It was reported in a later analysis that the same platform had been used for the 120 validation repertoires as for the 666 first-cohort repertoires.

The protocol was immunoSEQ multiplex PCR, while the TCRdb copy is restricted to in-frame clones and leaves out a portion. The table records approximately 220,000 clones, around 90% of them present only once. Separate from the approximately 670-subject first cohort, the roughly 120-subject validation cohort was the one that the donors belonged to. The chain joins TRBV6-1 to TRBJ2-3, with D tentatively TRBD2 (6 bases). The sequence derives from a woman under 30 in good health and CMV-seronegative. Sequencing used PBMCs. The CDR3 here is CASSVAGASATDTQYF. CDR3 coding DNA: TGTGCCAGCAGTGTGGCTGGGGCTAGCGCCACGGATACGCAGTATTTT.